This TCR beta chain comes out of a study of blood T cell repertoires in COVID-19 (TCRdb year 2020). Regarding the research as a whole: Samples from collaborators originated in the United States, Italy and Spain and spanned both the acute and convalescent phases of COVID-19. Sample metadata almost always included a de-identified subject ID, COVID-19 status, age in years and sex. The repertoires were made available in a free public database intended to serve as a resource for research on the immune response to SARS-CoV-2. The material from the prospective study consisted of cDNA or gDNA derived from T cells, B-cell-depleted T cells, or PBMCs. The samples were drawn from two sources: the first 160 participants of the ongoing ImmuneRACE study, and over 950 subjects contributed by 6 global collaborators. Where available, HLA class I and class II types were obtained from metadata supplied by the sample provider rather than from assay-based typing. Subjects who had been exposed to COVID-19, were actively infected with it, or had recovered from it provided the deeply sampled blood TCRbeta repertoires that made up the dataset.

What the work shows at the level of the full study, not this receptor alone: Clinical and demographic metadata were provided uncurated, with the amount varying by source and participant.

V loses 0 bases at its end and J loses 0 bases; junction bases beyond the gene matches: 3. From the germline V gene, CDR1 is SGHRS and CDR2 is YFSETQ. The CDR3, from cysteine to phenylalanine, totals 16 residues. The entry retains the CDR3 DNA only, 48 bases that are in frame from base 1. A note on this clone: This receptor's antigen is unknown. The sample holds no much larger clone one base away, and base qualities are not on file.

Collaborating institutions collected whole blood in K2EDTA tubes following their own protocols. For TCRbeta analysis, collaborator samples were shipped as frozen whole blood, as isolated PBMCs, or as DNA extracted from either sample type. The immunoSEQ Assay, a bias-controlled multiplex PCR, was used to amplify TCRbeta CDR3 regions from genomic DNA. The published analysis was carried out like this. Nucleated cell counts per sample were estimated from amplification of reference gene primers within the assay. Sequence reads were collapsed and filtered to measure the absolute abundance of every unique TCRbeta CDR3 rearrangement. For each sample, productive Simpson clonality was calculated as the square root of Simpson's diversity index across productive rearrangements. Sourced from immuneACCESS, this table was stored by TCRdb with only in-frame sequences that have V and J called. A share of the clones is absent; for the studies checked, an unresolved V gene accounts for under half, and the remainder has no known explanation. That table gives V, J and clone size, and the DNA gave D and trimming. This sample gives over 100,000 clones in total; 82% of them show up just once. The ten largest clones add up to roughly 8.2% of the sample.

The sequenced sample was peripheral blood. The chain couples TRBV5-1 to TRBJ2-7; 10 junctional bases match TRBD2. This TCR derives from a man between 65 and 85 years old with acute or convalescent COVID-19. The CDR3 region reads CASSLGLAGLSYEQYF. The bases read TGCGCCAGCAGCTTGGGACTAGCGGGCCTCTCCTACGAGCAGTACTTC.